This T cell receptor (beta chain) was profiled in a study of blood T cell repertoires in COVID-19. Study as a whole: Spain, Italy and the United States supplied samples that represented acute and convalescent COVID-19. In each case, the material was cDNA or gDNA derived from T cells, B-cell-depleted T cells, or PBMCs.

The CDR3 is 15 amino acids. Trimming took 1 base from V and 8 from J, leaving 14 bases between them. The V gene's germline CDR1 is LGHDT and CDR2 YNNKEL (reference sequence). Original processing methods: Reference gene primer amplification in the assay estimated nucleated cell counts. TCRdb's table, derived via immunoSEQ multiplex PCR, lists solely in-frame clones and lacks some. V, J and clone size are taken as reported in that table, and D and trimming were inferred from the DNA itself. The sample consists of 300,000 or so clones, 80% to 90% of them appearing once. The sequence was collected from a woman between 45 and 60 years old who had recovered from COVID-19. The sample comprised peripheral blood. V is TRBV3-1 (or the pseudogene TRBV3-2) and J is TRBJ1-4, with TRBD1 as a possible D gene (5 bases). The chain's CDR3 is CASSQVQGRGEKLFF. For the CDR3, the DNA is TGTGCCAGCAGCCAAGTCCAGGGAAGAGGCGAAAAACTGTTTTTT.